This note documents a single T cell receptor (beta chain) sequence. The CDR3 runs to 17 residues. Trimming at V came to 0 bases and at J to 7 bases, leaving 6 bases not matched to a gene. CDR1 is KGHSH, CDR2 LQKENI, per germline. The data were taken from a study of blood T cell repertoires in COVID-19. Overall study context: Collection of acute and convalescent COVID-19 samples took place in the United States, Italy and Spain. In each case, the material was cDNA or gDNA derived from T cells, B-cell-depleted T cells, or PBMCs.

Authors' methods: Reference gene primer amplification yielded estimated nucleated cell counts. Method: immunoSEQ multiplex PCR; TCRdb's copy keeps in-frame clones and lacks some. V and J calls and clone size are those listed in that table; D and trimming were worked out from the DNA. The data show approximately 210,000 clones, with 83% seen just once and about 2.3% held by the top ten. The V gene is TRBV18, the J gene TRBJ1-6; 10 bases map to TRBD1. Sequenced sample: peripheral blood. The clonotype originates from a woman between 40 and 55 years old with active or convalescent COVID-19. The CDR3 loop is CASSPPIRDRGNSPLHF. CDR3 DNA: TGTGCCAGCTCACCACCCATCCGGGACAGGGGAAATTCACCCCTCCACTTT.